Listed here are 4 T cell receptor beta chains from one sample, sequenced in a study of radiation and T cells in renal cell carcinoma. Produced via immunoSEQ multiplex PCR; TCRdb's table is partial and in-frame only. The profile covers approximately 150,000 clones, with less than 90% appearing a single time and under 20% taken by the ten largest. As for time point: blood 4 weeks post-SBRT, at nephrectomy. Treatment described: 15 Gy SBRT to primary tumor, nephrectomy 4 weeks later. The sequencing here drew on blood, taken from a patient whose treatment included radiotherapy and nephrectomy. All receptors derive from a woman aged 50 to 65 with renal cell carcinoma.

This clone appeared a single time. This sequence joins TRBV6-1 and TRBJ1-5; D is possibly TRBD1 (5 bases). The length of the CDR3 is 14 residues. V was trimmed by 3 bases and J by 0 bases, leaving 6 bases between them. The germline CDR1 and CDR2 sequences are MNHNS and SASEGT. Here the CDR3 DNA reads TGTGCCAGCAGTGAGGGGGGTAGCAATCAGCCCCAGCATTTT. Amino acid sequence: CASSEGGSNQPQHF.

In its sample, this clone was seen once. The chain has TRBV5-5 and TRBJ1-2, with D possibly being TRBD1 (6 bases). CDR1 is SGHKS, CDR2 YYEKEE, per germline (reference sequence). The V end was cut by 4 bases, the J end by 4 bases, with 14 bases between. The CDR3 is 14 residues long. DNA for the CDR3: TGTGCCAGCAGCCCACTCGGACAGATCTATGGCTACACCTTC. Translation gives CASSPLGQIYGYTF.

V gene TRBV4-3 combines with J gene TRBJ2-1; the match to TRBD1 covers 9 bases. The V gene's germline CDR1 is LGHNA and CDR2 YSLEER. The CDR3 contains 13 residues. Losses at the gene ends were 0 bases for V and 14 bases for J; bases not matched to a gene: 5. This CDR3 is CASSQDSGQGEFF. CDR3 DNA: TGCGCCAGCAGCCAAGATTCGGGACAGGGAGAGTTCTTC.

The chain recombines TRBV7-2 with TRBJ1-2; 9 bases fit TRBD1. Germline CDR1 reads SGHTA; CDR2 reads FQGNSA. V trimming: 5 bases; J trimming: 8 bases; junction bases outside the gene matches: 6. The CDR3 runs 13 residues. CDR3 nucleotides: TGTGCCAGCAGCCCACAGGGGGCCTTAGGCTACACCTTC. It specifies CASSPQGALGYTF.